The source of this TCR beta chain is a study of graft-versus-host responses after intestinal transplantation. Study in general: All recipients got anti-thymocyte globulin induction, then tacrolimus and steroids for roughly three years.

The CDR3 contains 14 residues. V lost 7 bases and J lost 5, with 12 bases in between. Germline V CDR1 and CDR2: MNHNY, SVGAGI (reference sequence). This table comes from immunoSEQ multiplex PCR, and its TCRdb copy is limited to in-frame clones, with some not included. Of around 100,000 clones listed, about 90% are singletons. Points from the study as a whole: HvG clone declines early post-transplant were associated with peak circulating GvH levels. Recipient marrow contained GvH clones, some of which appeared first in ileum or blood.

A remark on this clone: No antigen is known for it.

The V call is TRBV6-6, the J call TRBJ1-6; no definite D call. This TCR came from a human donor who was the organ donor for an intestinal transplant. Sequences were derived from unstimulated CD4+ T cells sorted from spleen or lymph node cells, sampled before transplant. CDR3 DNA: TGTGCCAGCATTGAGGCCGGGAATAATTCACCCCTCCACTTT. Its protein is CASIEAGNNSPLHF.